One and the same sample provided the 32 T cell receptor beta chains below, sequenced in a study of blood T cell repertoires in COVID-19. Sequencing used immunoSEQ multiplex PCR; TCRdb keeps in-frame clones, though not all of them. The sample consists of about 220,000 clones, over 75% of them appearing once. Sequencing was performed on PBMCs or T cells enriched from blood (not recorded which). These receptors were collected from a woman aged 55 to 70 who had recovered from COVID-19.

This chain joins TRBV28 and TRBJ1-2, with D unclear. V was pared by 6 bases and J by 5 bases, with 13 bases between. The germline gives CDR1 MDHEN, CDR2 SYDVKM. CDR3 length equals 13 residues. The CDR3 reads CASSLPTGYGYTF. DNA of the CDR3: TGTGCCAGCAGCCTGCCGACGGGGTATGGCTACACCTTC.

The CDR3 loop is CASSLTGTGGGETQYF. CDR3 in DNA: TGTGCCAGCAGTCTTACCGGGACAGGGGGCGGGGAGACCCAGTACTTC. J is TRBJ2-5 and V is TRBV11-3; 12 nucleotides match TRBD1. The length of the CDR3 is 16 residues. The V gene end was trimmed by 6 bases and the J gene end by 5 bases; junction bases not matched to a gene: 10. Germline lookup yields CDR1 SGHNT and CDR2 YENEEA.

The CDR3 region is CASSPPTGLSTDTQYF. CDR3 in DNA: TGTGCCAGCTCACCACCTACAGGGTTAAGCACAGATACGCAGTATTTT. The rearrangement links TRBV18 to TRBJ2-3, with D maybe TRBD1 (6 bases). The CDR3 runs 16 residues. Trimming took 0 bases from V and 0 from J, leaving 10 bases between them. Germline values: CDR1 KGHSH, CDR2 LQKENI.

This chain uses TRBV20-1 with TRBJ1-2; D remains ambiguous. V dropped 3 bases and J dropped 4 bases, with 15 bases sitting between them. Germline V gene data show CDR1 as DFQATT and CDR2 as SNEGSKA (reference sequence). The CDR3 length is 14 residues. The CDR3 region has the DNA TGCAGTGCTAGTCAATTATCTGAGGGCTATGGCTACACCTTC. It codes for CSASQLSEGYGYTF.

About this clone itself: This specimen includes other DNA sequences encoding the same CDR3. CDR3 protein: CASSLRQGHTEAFF. The DNA of the CDR3 is TGTGCCAGCAGCCTAAGACAGGGGCACACTGAAGCTTTCTTT. The rearrangement uses TRBV5-6 and TRBJ1-1, with 8 bases lining up with TRBD1. The CDR3 is 14 residues long. V lost 4 bases to trimming and J lost 3 bases; unmatched junction nucleotides: 5. Germline V CDR1 and CDR2: SGHDT, YYEEEE.

The gene calls are TRBV27 and TRBJ1-2, with D perhaps TRBD1 (5 bases). The germline gives CDR1 MNHEY, CDR2 SMNVEV (reference sequence). This CDR3 has 14 amino acids. V lost 2 bases and J lost 2, with 9 bases in between. CDR3 residues: CASSLKGLNYGYTF. The CDR3 bases are TGTGCCAGCAGTTTAAAGGGGCTGAACTATGGCTACACCTTC.

V usage is TRBV15 and J usage is TRBJ1-1; maybe TRBD1 (6 bases). V lost 1 base to trimming and J lost 4 bases, with 10 bases between them. CDR1 and CDR2 from the germline V gene are LNHNV and YYDKDF (reference sequence). This CDR3 is built from 14 residues. The CDR3 DNA follows: TGTGCCACCAGCAGAGGCAACAGGGCCACTGAAGCTTTCTTT. It codes for CATSRGNRATEAFF.

The chain joins TRBV15 to TRBJ2-4; perhaps TRBD2 as D (6 bases). CDR3 length: 15 residues. CDR1 and CDR2 from the germline V gene are LNHNV and YYDKDF (reference sequence). Trimming removed 2 bases from V and 9 bases from J, with 17 bases in between. The CDR3 reads CATSRQSGGIGIQYF. CDR3 nucleotide sequence: TGTGCCACCAGCAGACAGTCAGGCGGGATCGGCATTCAGTACTTC. The full variable domain, its missing parts supplied by reference TRBV15 and TRBJ2-4, is DAMVIQNPRYQVTQFGKPVTLSCSQTLNHNVMYWYQQKSSQAPKLLFHYYDKDFNNEADTPDNFQSRRPNTSFCFLDIRSPGLGDTAMYLCATSRQSGGIGIQYFGAGTRLSVL.

The V gene is TRBV10-3, the J gene TRBJ2-3, with 10 bases aligning to TRBD1. Germline CDR1 reads ENHRY; CDR2 reads SYGVKD. V was clipped by 7 bases and J by 2 bases; unmatched bases: 9. The CDR3 has 16 amino acids. The CDR3 is CAITPGTGDSTDTQYF. CDR3 nucleotide sequence: TGTGCCATCACTCCCGGGACAGGGGATTCCACAGATACGCAGTATTTT.

To note about this clone: Other DNA sequences in the sample encode the same CDR3. The rearrangement uses TRBV3-1 (or the pseudogene TRBV3-2) and TRBJ1-5; maybe TRBD1 (6 bases). The CDR3 spans 15 residues. In germline, CDR1 is LGHDT, CDR2 YNNKEL (reference sequence). V lost 1 base, J lost 4 bases, and 11 bases lay in between. The CDR3 sequence is CASSQAGGGNQPQHF. CDR3 sequence (DNA): TGTGCCAGCAGCCAAGCGGGGGGCGGTAATCAGCCCCAGCATTTT.

This chain uses TRBV11-2 with TRBJ2-1, with 15 bases identical to TRBD2. J lost 7 bases, V lost 0 bases, and 4 bases had no gene match. In germline, CDR1 is SGHAT, CDR2 FQNNGV. CDR3 length equals 17 residues. CDR3 amino acids: CASSLEFGTSGGNEQFF. CDR3 sequence (DNA): TGTGCCAGCAGCTTAGAATTCGGGACTAGCGGGGGGAATGAGCAGTTCTTC.

This clone appeared a few times. The chain combines TRBV29-1 with TRBJ1-1; 7 nucleotides line up with TRBD1. In germline, CDR1 is SQVTM, CDR2 ANQGSEA. V shed 3 bases, J shed 7 bases, and the junction held 11 bases outside the gene matches. There are 14 residues in the CDR3. The CDR3: CSVEGSQGKDEAFF. The CDR3 DNA is TGCAGCGTTGAGGGTTCACAGGGGAAGGATGAAGCTTTCTTT. The full variable domain, its missing parts supplied by reference TRBV29-1 and TRBJ1-1, is SAVISQKPSRDICQRGTSLTIQCQVDSQVTMMFWYRQQPGQSLTLIATANQGSEATYESGFVIDKFPISRPNLTFSTLTVSNMSPEDSSIYLCSVEGSQGKDEAFFGQGTRLTVV.

In its sample, this clone was seen a few times. The V gene is TRBV5-6, the J gene TRBJ1-3; D is perhaps TRBD1 (5 bases). Germline V CDR1 and CDR2: SGHDT, YYEEEE. Trimming shortened V by 3 bases and J by 0 bases, and 13 bases separated the two germline ends. CDR3 length: 16 residues. CDR3 coding DNA: TGTGCCAGCAGCTCGGTGGGACTGGACTCTGGAAACACCATATATTTT. It encodes CASSSVGLDSGNTIYF.

V usage is TRBV13 and J usage is TRBJ2-7; the match to TRBD1 covers 7 bases. This CDR3 has 14 residues. Germline V gene lookup returns CDR1 PRHDT and CDR2 FYEKMQ (reference sequence). The ends lost 3 bases at V and 0 bases at J; junction bases unmatched: 2. The DNA of the CDR3 is TGTGCCAGCAGCTTGGGGGACAGCTCCTACGAGCAGTACTTC. This sequence encodes CASSLGDSSYEQYF.

In this sample, this clone turned up a few times. The chain has TRBV10-2 and TRBJ2-5; D possibly corresponds to TRBD2 (5 bases). Germline loops: CDR1 WSHSY, CDR2 SAAADI. V shed 7 bases and J shed 1 base, with 16 bases lying between them. This CDR3 contains 15 residues. The CDR3 DNA is TGCGCCAGCACATTCGCGGGCGGAGGCCAAGAGACCCAGTACTTC. Protein product: CASTFAGGGQETQYF.

This clone was observed a few times. This chain connects TRBV10-3 to TRBJ1-5, with TRBD1 as a possible D gene (5 bases). There are 15 residues in the CDR3. The V end was cut by 0 bases, the J end by 7 bases, with 13 bases between. Germline CDR1 is ENHRY and CDR2 is SYGVKD. The CDR3 loop reads CAISESTSGSQPQHF. CDR3 DNA sequence: TGTGCCATCAGTGAGTCAACCTCAGGGTCCCAGCCCCAGCATTTT.

In the case of this clone: One end of the junction does not line up with germline, which may come from a read error. The rearrangement joins TRBV11-1 to TRBJ2-3, with 10 nucleotides matching TRBD2. The germline gives CDR1 SGHAT, CDR2 FQDESV (reference sequence). The CDR3 length is 14 residues. The CDR3 DNA sequence: TGTGCCAGCAGCCTAGCGGGAGGCACAGATACGCAGTATTTT. It encodes CASSLAGGTDTQYF.

This sequence joins TRBV10-3 and TRBJ1-6; the match to TRBD1 covers 10 bases. Germline trimming cut 2 bases from V and 2 bases from J; bases unmatched to any gene: 9. The CDR3 runs 19 residues. CDR1 is ENHRY, CDR2 SYGVKD, per germline. CDR3 nucleotide sequence: TGTGCCATCAGTGAGACCGGGACAGGGGTTGGCCCCTATAATTCACCCCTCCACTTT. Translated, it gives CAISETGTGVGPYNSPLHF.

This clone was recorded only once. The chain couples TRBV6-5 to TRBJ1-1; D call uncertain. Trimming cost V 5 bases and J 6 bases, with 19 bases left between them. The CDR3 runs to 15 residues. Germline CDR1 MNHEY, CDR2 SVGAGI. DNA of the CDR3: TGTGCCAGCAGTCACCGGGTCGCCGACGGCGCTGAAGCTTTCTTT. It yields the protein CASSHRVADGAEAFF.

This clone was detected once. This chain links TRBV4-1 with TRBJ1-2, with D possibly TRBD1 on 6 matching bases. From germline, CDR1 is MGHRA and CDR2 YSYEKL. CDR3 length equals 18 residues. V was trimmed by 4 bases and J by 3 bases, leaving 24 bases between them. CDR3 sequence: CASSLLPSQGDIDYGYTF. The CDR3 nucleotides are TGCGCCAGCAGCCTCCTGCCGTCACAGGGAGACATCGACTATGGCTACACCTTC.

This clone has a single count. The chain links TRBV7-9 to TRBJ2-2; TRBD1 might be the D (5 bases). Trimming pared 1 base from V and 1 base from J, leaving 7 bases between. Germline V lookup: CDR1 SEHNR, CDR2 FQNEAQ (reference sequence). The CDR3 consists of 15 residues. The CDR3 sequence is CASSLEGRNTGELFF. The CDR3, as DNA: TGTGCCAGCAGCTTAGAGGGGCGGAACACCGGGGAGCTGTTTTTT. The full variable domain, in which reference TRBV7-9 and TRBJ2-2 provide the parts outside the CDR3, is DTGVSQNPRHKITKRGQNVTFRCDPISEHNRLYWYRQTLGQGPEFLTYFQNEAQLEKSRLLSDRFSAERPKGSFSTLEIQRTEQGDSAMYLCASSLEGRNTGELFFGEGSRLTVL.

This sequence joins TRBV4-2 and TRBJ1-6; the match to TRBD1 covers 8 bases. J was trimmed by 9 bases and V by 4 bases; bases with no gene match: 8. In germline, CDR1 is LGHNA, CDR2 YNFKEQ. This CDR3 spans 15 amino acids. CDR3 in amino acids: CASSRPDRGGSPLHF. In DNA, the CDR3 is TGTGCCAGCAGCCGACCTGACAGGGGAGGTTCACCCCTCCACTTT.

Turning to this clone: An end of the junction does not agree with germline; a read error may underlie this. The chain recombines TRBV25-1 with TRBJ1-2; D is undetermined. Germline CDR1 and CDR2: MGHDK and SYGVNS. This CDR3 is 13 amino acids long. CDR3 DNA sequence: TGTGCCACCAGTATTACCGTCCTGGGAGGCTACGCCTTC. Translation gives CATSITVLGGYAF.

This rearrangement joins TRBV6-1 to TRBJ2-4, with 8 bases identical to TRBD2. The CDR3 sequence is 16 residues long. Trimming at V came to 2 bases and at J to 3 bases, leaving 6 bases not matched to a gene. Germline CDR1 is MNHNS and CDR2 is SASEGT. The CDR3 protein is CASSEQGAGVKNIQYF. The CDR3 coding sequence is TGTGCCAGCAGTGAACAAGGAGCGGGGGTCAAAAACATTCAGTACTTC.

This sequence joins TRBV2 and TRBJ1-1, with TRBD1 matching 7 bases. Germline CDR1 reads SNHLY; CDR2 reads FYNNEI. Unmatched junction bases numbered 7, after V lost 3 bases and J lost 3 bases. This CDR3 is 15 amino acids long. The CDR3 loop is CASSDPRDSDTEAFF. The CDR3 DNA reads as TGTGCCAGCAGTGACCCGCGGGACAGCGACACTGAAGCTTTCTTT.

CDR3 in amino acids: CASSPDSPSSYNSPLHF. CDR3 nucleotides: TGTGCCAGCTCCCCGGACAGCCCAAGCTCCTATAATTCACCCCTCCACTTT. The V gene is TRBV18, the J gene TRBJ1-6, with D tentatively TRBD1 (6 bases). Germline V CDR1 and CDR2: KGHSH, LQKENI. V was pared by 6 bases and J by 0 bases, with 15 bases between. The CDR3 consists of 17 residues.

This clone was counted a few times. This chain uses TRBV5-4 with TRBJ1-6, with TRBD1 identical over 7 bases. Germline V gives CDR1 SGHNT, CDR2 YYREEE (reference sequence). The CDR3 has 15 amino acids. The V and J ends lost 2 bases and 5 bases, in that order; junction bases with no gene match: 4. The CDR3 DNA is TGTGCCAGCAGCTTAACCGGGACAGATAATTCACCCCTCCACTTT. Encoded protein: CASSLTGTDNSPLHF.

The chain carries TRBV2 and TRBJ2-7; 9 bases match TRBD2. Trimming cost V 1 base and J 4 bases; bases outside gene matches: 5. The CDR3 length is 15 residues. CDR1 is SNHLY and CDR2 is FYNNEI in the germline V gene. The CDR3, as DNA: TGTGCCAGCAGTGAAGGCGGGAGGGGTAAATACGAGCAGTACTTC. Its protein is CASSEGGRGKYEQYF. The full variable domain, its missing parts supplied by reference TRBV2 and TRBJ2-7, is EPEVTQTPSHQVTQMGQEVILRCVPISNHLYFYWYRQILGQKVEFLVSFYNNEISEKSEIFDDQFSVERPDGSNFTLKIRSTKLEDSAMYFCASSEGGRGKYEQYFGPGTRLTVT.

J is TRBJ2-1 and V is TRBV5-1; D may be TRBD2 (6 bases). The ends were cut back, 3 bases at V and 6 bases at J, with 7 bases in the middle. The CDR3 spans 12 residues. CDR1 and CDR2 from the germline V gene are SGHRS and YFSETQ. DNA for the CDR3: TGCGCCAGCAGCTGGGGAGGCAATGAGCAGTTCTTC. This sequence encodes CASSWGGNEQFF. The variable domain in full, completed from reference TRBV5-1 and TRBJ2-1, reads KAGVTQTPRYLIKTRGQQVTLSCSPISGHRSVSWYQQTPGQGLQFLFEYFSETQRNKGNFPGRFSGRQFSNSRSEMNVSTLELGDSALYLCASSWGGNEQFFGPGTRLTVL.

The rearrangement links TRBV10-3 to TRBJ1-5; 10 nucleotides match TRBD1. The germline gives CDR1 ENHRY, CDR2 SYGVKD. V lost 3 bases and J lost 6; bases outside the gene matches: 5. The CDR3 extends over 15 amino acids. The DNA of the CDR3 is TGTGCCATCAGTGATTTGGACAGGGGGGGTCAGCCCCAGCATTTT. It specifies CAISDLDRGGQPQHF.

This clone was counted a few times. The chain joins TRBV18 to TRBJ1-6, with D possibly matching TRBD1 (5 bases). V was cut by 4 bases and J by 8 bases, with 15 bases left in between. CDR1 and CDR2 (germline): KGHSH, LQKENI. CDR3 length: 15 amino acids. CDR3 in DNA: TGTGCCAGCTCACTAAGCAGGGTTAGTGATTCACCCCTCCACTTT. Translating gives CASSLSRVSDSPLHF.

The chain has TRBV19 and TRBJ2-3, with TRBD2 matching over 10 bases. The ends lost 4 bases at V and 6 bases at J; junction bases unmatched: 7. This CDR3 is built from 15 residues. Per germline, CDR1 LNHDA and CDR2 SQIVND (reference sequence). CDR3: CASSTRALAGDTQYF. In DNA, the CDR3 is TGTGCCAGTAGTACCCGCGCACTAGCGGGGGATACGCAGTATTTT.